A selection of T cell receptor beta chains follows, all from one sample in a study of prognosis after radiotherapy for stage I lung cancer. MiXCR, applied by TCRdb to the multiplex PCR reads, yields one record per CDR3 protein. The sample yields roughly 20,000 distinct CDR3 sequences, approximately 39% seen once. Source: PBMCs, taken before or after stereotactic body radiation therapy (not recorded which). The source is a donor older than 45 with non-small cell lung cancer. Both conserved end residues are part of each CDR3. A D gene is named only where the DNA matches it firmly. Clone size is given for some rows only: seen once, a few or many times, or a class if the clone is expanded.

abundance,v_gene,j_gene,d_gene,CDR3nt,CDR3aa
many,TRBV7-9,TRBJ1-4,.,TGTGCCAGCAGCTTAGATGGGATTAATGAAAAACTGTTTTTT,CASSLDGINEKLFF
.,TRBV12-3/TRBV12-4,TRBJ2-7,.,TGTGCCAGCATTTTAGGGTACGAGCATTACTTC,CASILGYEHYF
many,TRBV28,TRBJ1-1,.,TGTGCCAGCAGATCGGCCGGCAGGGCGGGGGACACTGAAGCTTTCTTT,CASRSAGRAGDTEAFF
many,TRBV20-1,TRBJ2-5,.,TGCAGTGCTAGAGTTGGCGGGGAGACCCAGTACTTC,CSARVGGETQYF
many,TRBV24-1,TRBJ2-5,.,TGTGCCACCAGTGATGGGTCGGTGGGAGGAGAGACCCAGTACTTC,CATSDGSVGGETQYF
many,TRBV18,TRBJ2-7,TRBD1,TGTGCCAGCTCAACAGACAGGGGCCTCTACGAGCAGTACTTC,CASSTDRGLYEQYF
.,TRBV30,TRBJ1-4,.,TGTGCCTGGAGTGACCTCCGGGCAGCAACTAATGAAAAACTGTTTTTT,CAWSDLRAATNEKLFF
.,TRBV11-2,TRBJ2-1,.,TGTGCCAGCAGCTTAGGTAGTTACCCCTACAATGAGCAGTTCTTC,CASSLGSYPYNEQFF
.,TRBV7-8,TRBJ2-3,TRBD1,TGTGCCAGCAGCTTAACCGGGACAGGGGTCGGGGATACGCAGTATTTT,CASSLTGTGVGDTQYF
.,TRBV6-2/TRBV6-3,TRBJ2-7,.,TGTGCCAGCAGAACAATAGGGTTTACCAGAGCCTACGAGCAGTACTTC,CASRTIGFTRAYEQYF
medium-sized,TRBV11-3,TRBJ2-2,.,TGTGCCAGCAGCTTATGGAGGGGGCGCGTTCCCGGGGAGCTGTTTTTT,CASSLWRGRVPGELFF
.,TRBV27,TRBJ2-1,.,TGTGCCAGCACGAAACAGGAGAGCTCCTACAATGAGCAGTTCTTC,CASTKQESSYNEQFF
medium-sized,TRBV5-1,TRBJ2-3,TRBD2,TGCGCCAGCAGCCCAGGGACTAGCGGGAGGAAAGATACGCAGTATTTT,CASSPGTSGRKDTQYF
medium-sized,TRBV27,TRBJ2-7,.,TGTGCCAGCAGTCTAAACTTGGACAGAATCTACGAGCAGTACTTC,CASSLNLDRIYEQYF
.,TRBV5-1,TRBJ2-1,TRBD1,TGCGCCAGCAGCCGAATCGGGACAGGACTGTACAATGAGCAGTTCTTC,CASSRIGTGLYNEQFF
many,TRBV6-2/TRBV6-3,TRBJ2-5,.,TGTGCCAGCAGTTACTCGAGCAGGGGGGGGGAGACCCAGTACTTC,CASSYSSRGGETQYF
.,TRBV5-1,TRBJ2-7,TRBD2,TGCGCCAGCAGCCGGGAGGGTCGCGGGAGGGCCTACGAGCAGTACTTC,CASSREGRGRAYEQYF
many,TRBV15,TRBJ1-2,.,TGTGCCACCAGCAGAGATCGAGCAGGGCCCGGCTACACCTTC,CATSRDRAGPGYTF
many,TRBV7-9,TRBJ1-1,TRBD1,TGTGCCAGCCGTAGACAGGGGAACACTGAAGCTTTCTTT,CASRRQGNTEAFF
.,TRBV27,TRBJ1-6,TRBD1,TGCGCCAGCAGAGCGACAGGGGTCAAATCACCCCTCCACTTT,CASRATGVKSPLHF
many,TRBV11-3,TRBJ2-4,TRBD2,TGTGCCAGCAGCCCCGGACTAGCGGGAGGGAAGAACATTCAGTACTTC,CASSPGLAGGKNIQYF
.,TRBV4-1,TRBJ2-7,TRBD1,TGCGCCAGCAGCCCCCGGACAGGGAGCTACGAGCAGTACTTC,CASSPRTGSYEQYF